The 17 T cell receptor beta chains below were found in one sample sequenced in a study of OX40 agonist ivuxolimab in advanced cancers. This table comes from immunoSEQ multiplex PCR, and its TCRdb copy is limited to in-frame clones, with some not included. The table lists about 80,000 clones, approximately 85% of them singletons. The starting material was CD4+ or CD8+ T cells sorted from blood, obtained in a trial of the OX40 agonist ivuxolimab. The receptors shown here come from an adult with an advanced solid tumor such as melanoma, head and neck, liver or kidney cancer.

This chain uses TRBV19 with TRBJ1-5, with D tentatively TRBD1 (5 bases). Trimming took 5 bases from V and 4 from J, leaving 12 bases between them. CDR3 length: 14 amino acids. Germline V gene lookup returns CDR1 LNHDA and CDR2 SQIVND (reference sequence). CDR3 in amino acids: CASSWQGGNQPQHF. CDR3 in DNA: TGTGCCAGTAGTTGGCAGGGTGGAAATCAGCCCCAGCATTTT.

Notes on this clone: A junction boundary mismatches the germline segment, possibly from a read error. The chain employs TRBV19 and TRBJ2-2, with no clear D. CDR3 length equals 12 residues. Germline CDR1 and CDR2: LNHDA and SQIVND (reference sequence). DNA of the CDR3: TGTGCCAGTAGTGCGAAGACCGGGGAGCTGTTTTTT. Its protein product is CASSAKTGELFF. The full variable domain, in which reference TRBV19 and TRBJ2-2 provide the parts outside the CDR3, is DGGITQSPKYLFRKEGQNVTLSCEQNLNHDAMYWYRQDPGQGLRLIYYSQIVNDFQKGDIAEGYSVSREKKESFPLTVTSAQKNPTAFYLCASSAKTGELFFGEGSRLTVL.

The V gene is TRBV27, the J gene TRBJ1-5, with unresolved D. Germline V CDR1 and CDR2: MNHEY, SMNVEV (reference sequence). The CDR3 is 12 residues long. Deletions cut 10 bases from V and 7 bases from J, with 14 bases between. The CDR3 nucleotides are TGTGCCACCCGGAGGGCTGGACAGCCCCAGCATTTT. Translating gives CATRRAGQPQHF.

The J gene is TRBJ1-6, the V gene TRBV30, with 9 bases matching TRBD1. Trimming took 3 bases from V and 5 from J; bases not matched to a gene: 5. Germline V gives CDR1 GTSNPN, CDR2 SVGIG (reference sequence). The CDR3 has 15 residues. CDR3 region: CAWRRRDRDNSPLHF. The CDR3 DNA reads TGTGCCTGGAGACGAAGGGACAGGGATAATTCACCCCTCCACTTT.

This clone occurred a few times. The chain carries TRBV6-5 and TRBJ1-4; 8 nucleotides align to TRBD1. The J segment lost 0 bases and the V segment lost 6 bases, leaving 3 bases of the junction unmatched. The CDR3 length is 15 residues. Germline CDR1 MNHEY, CDR2 SVGAGI. The CDR3 sequence is CASRGGQATNEKLFF. The CDR3 bases are TGTGCCAGCAGAGGGGGACAGGCAACTAATGAAAAACTGTTTTTT.

The genes are TRBV6-4 and TRBJ1-2, with 11 bases lining up with TRBD1. V lost 2 bases, J lost 10 bases, and 6 bases stayed unmatched. Looked up from germline, CDR1 is MRHNA and CDR2 is SNTAGT. The CDR3 has 14 residues. The CDR3 DNA follows: TGTGCCAGCAGTGACACGGACAGGGGGCATGACTACACCTTC. It specifies CASSDTDRGHDYTF.

The chain joins TRBV28 to TRBJ1-4; TRBD1 matches 8 bases. V gave up 5 bases and J gave up 7 bases; unmatched junction bases: 9. The CDR3 loop spans 15 amino acids. Germline V gene sequence: CDR1 MDHEN, CDR2 SYDVKM. The CDR3 region has the DNA TGTGCCAGCAGTGAAGGGACAGGACTTCGTGAAAAACTGTTTTTT. Protein sequence: CASSEGTGLREKLFF.

The J gene is TRBJ1-5, the V gene TRBV15; D is possibly TRBD1 (5 bases). Germline V CDR1 and CDR2: LNHNV, YYDKDF (reference sequence). Trimming shortened V by 0 bases and J by 7 bases, and 13 bases separated the two germline ends. This CDR3 contains 15 residues. For the CDR3, the DNA is TGTGCCACCAGCAGAGATGGGGCCACGGGGCAGCCCCAGCATTTT. Translation: CATSRDGATGQPQHF.

The V call is TRBV11-2, the J call TRBJ2-5; the match to TRBD1 covers 8 bases. Trimming took 0 bases from V and 4 from J; bases not matched to a gene: 13. Germline V CDR1 and CDR2: SGHAT, FQNNGV. The CDR3 loop spans 18 amino acids. The CDR3 here is CASSLDADRAGVGETQYF. Written as DNA, the CDR3 is TGTGCCAGCAGCTTAGATGCGGACAGGGCCGGGGTAGGAGAGACCCAGTACTTC.

Regarding this clone: Compared with germline, one end of the junction differs, possibly owing to a read error. Other DNA sequences in the same sample also yield this CDR3. The CDR3 DNA follows: TGTGCCAGCAGCCTAGCTTTCGGGGCAGGACAAGACGGAAACACCATATATTTT. Translation: CASSLAFGAGQDGNTIYF. The chain carries TRBV7-9 and TRBJ1-3; D may be TRBD1 (5 bases). CDR1 is SEHNR, CDR2 FQNEAQ, per germline (reference sequence). CDR3 length: 18 residues.

The chain carries TRBV11-2 and TRBJ1-5, with a possible D match to TRBD1 (5 bases). Looked up from germline, CDR1 is SGHAT and CDR2 is FQNNGV. The CDR3 is made up of 13 amino acids. V was cut by 5 bases and J by 4 bases, with 9 bases left in between. CDR3 sequence (DNA): TGTGCCAGCAGCCTGGGGCAGAATCAGCCCCAGCATTTT. Encoded protein: CASSLGQNQPQHF.

The rearrangement joins TRBV28 to TRBJ1-4; 8 positions match TRBD1. Germline CDR1 reads MDHEN; CDR2 reads SYDVKM. This CDR3 has 15 amino acids. Trimming took 7 bases from V and 7 from J; bases not matched to a gene: 11. DNA of the CDR3: TGTGCCAGCATCGAAACCCAGGGGGCGCGTGAAAAACTGTTTTTT. Protein sequence: CASIETQGAREKLFF.

The chain recombines TRBV4-1 with TRBJ1-5; 7 bases fit TRBD1. The CDR3 totals 15 residues. Germline assignment: CDR1 MGHRA and CDR2 YSYEKL. Trimming removed 3 bases from V and 5 bases from J; junction bases left unmatched: 7. Here the CDR3 DNA reads TGCGCCAGCAGCCACGTCGACAGGGACCATCAGCCCCAGCATTTT. Protein product: CASSHVDRDHQPQHF.

The rearrangement joins TRBV6-1 to TRBJ1-5, with D perhaps TRBD1 (5 bases). The CDR3 length is 15 residues. V was cut by 7 bases and J by 1 base, with 14 bases left in between. Germline-derived CDR1 and CDR2 are MNHNS and SASEGT. CDR3 sequence (DNA): TGTGCCAGCAACTTTTTCCGGGACAGCAATCAGCCCCAGCATTTT. Its protein is CASNFFRDSNQPQHF.

The J gene is TRBJ2-5, the V gene TRBV7-6, with TRBD1 matching 7 bases. Gene TRBJ2-7 matches the end of the DNA better, so the J call may be wrong. The V gene's germline CDR1 is SGHVS and CDR2 FNYEAQ. This CDR3 spans 15 amino acids. The CDR3 sequence: CASSPTTGSSYEQYF. CDR3 coding DNA: TGTGCCAGCAGCCCGACGACAGGGAGCTCCTACGAGCAGTACTTC.

This rearrangement joins TRBV27 to TRBJ2-5; 8 positions agree with TRBD1. The ends lost 6 bases at V and 4 bases at J; junction bases unmatched: 10. The CDR3 consists of 15 residues. From germline, CDR1 is MNHEY and CDR2 SMNVEV (reference sequence). CDR3 sequence reads: CASRQQGGAGETQYF. The DNA of the CDR3 is TGTGCCAGCAGACAACAGGGGGGAGCGGGAGAGACCCAGTACTTC.

This clone was counted only a few times. This chain joins TRBV7-9 and TRBJ1-2, with D perhaps TRBD1 (6 bases). Germline V gene lookup returns CDR1 SEHNR and CDR2 FQNEAQ (reference sequence). The CDR3 spans 14 residues. The germline V and J ends were trimmed by 5 bases and 1 base, with 11 bases remaining between them. Here the CDR3 DNA reads TGTGCCAGCAGCATCACAGGGATTAACTATGGCTACACCTTC. Translating it yields CASSITGINYGYTF.